One sample yielded the 25 T cell receptor beta chains listed below, sequenced in a study of Ad26.COV2.S vaccination and SARS-CoV-2 variants. The protocol was immunoSEQ multiplex PCR, while the TCRdb copy is restricted to in-frame clones and leaves out a portion. The table has about 400,000 clones, roughly 90% seen once. Sample treatment: roughly 19 received Ad26.COV2.S at low or high dose, single or two shots; roughly five received placebo; per-sample allocation not given. Following the first vaccine or placebo injection, samples were taken on day 63. The sample in question was peripheral blood, obtained in a trial of Ad26.COV2.S vaccine versus placebo. These receptors came from a person aged 18-65 years who received the Ad26.COV2.S COVID-19 vaccine or a placebo.

This chain joins TRBV27 and TRBJ2-3; the D gene is possibly TRBD1 (5 bases). The germline V and J ends were trimmed by 6 bases and 4 bases, with 14 bases remaining between them. This CDR3 contains 14 residues. Germline CDR1 reads MNHEY; CDR2 reads SMNVEV (reference sequence). DNA for the CDR3: TGTGCCAGCAGCATCCGATTAGGGGCAGATACGCAGTATTTT. Protein: CASSIRLGADTQYF.

The chain couples TRBV18 to TRBJ2-7; a possible D gene is TRBD1 (6 bases). CDR1 is KGHSH and CDR2 is LQKENI in the germline V gene. Deletions cut 0 bases from V and 5 bases from J, with 17 bases between. This CDR3 spans 16 amino acids. The chain's CDR3 is CASSPPSAGVLHEQYF. The DNA for the CDR3 is TGTGCCAGCTCACCACCTTCGGCAGGGGTTTTGCACGAGCAGTACTTC.

V is TRBV27 and J is TRBJ2-7; 7 positions agree with TRBD2. Per germline, CDR1 MNHEY and CDR2 SMNVEV (reference sequence). CDR3 size: 16 residues. Trimming at V came to 4 bases and at J to 6 bases, leaving 15 bases not matched to a gene. As DNA, the CDR3 is TGTGCCAGCAGTTCACGAACCGGGACTACGACGAGCGAGCAGTACTTC. As protein: CASSSRTGTTTSEQYF.

This chain joins TRBV3-1 (or the pseudogene TRBV3-2) and TRBJ2-2, with 9 positions matching TRBD1. Germline V gives CDR1 LGHDT, CDR2 YNNKEL (reference sequence). The CDR3 is 12 residues long. CDR3 nucleotides: TGTGGGACAGGGGAGCACACCGGGGAGCTGTTTTTT. This sequence encodes CGTGEHTGELFF.

This rearrangement joins TRBV4-1 to TRBJ1-2; weak D call: TRBD1 (6 bases). The ends were cut back, 0 bases at V and 4 bases at J, with 12 bases in the middle. CDR3 size: 15 residues. The germline V gene has CDR1 MGHRA and CDR2 YSYEKL. The CDR3 here is CASSQDRDTFYGYTF. CDR3 sequence (DNA): TGCGCCAGCAGCCAAGATCGGGACACCTTCTATGGCTACACCTTC.

The rearrangement links TRBV28 to TRBJ1-1; TRBD1 matches at 7 bases. The germline V gene encodes CDR1 MDHEN and CDR2 SYDVKM. The CDR3 spans 19 residues. V lost 3 bases, J lost 2 bases, and 18 bases stayed unmatched. Written as DNA, the CDR3 is TGTGCCAGCAGTTTCGTACAGGGGCCGACGAAGCTCAGTAACACTGAAGCTTTCTTT. Translation gives CASSFVQGPTKLSNTEAFF.

Points on this clone: Germline and junction disagree at one end, which may indicate a read error. CDR3 nucleotides: TGTGCCAGCTCACCACCGGCAGGGGGACAGCCTTTTCATTTT. Its translation is CASSPPAGGQPFHF. The V call is TRBV18, the J call TRBJ1-3; 7 bases align to TRBD1. CDR1 and CDR2 from the germline V gene are KGHSH and LQKENI. The CDR3 is made up of 14 amino acids. Filled out from reference TRBV18 and TRBJ1-3, the complete variable domain reads NAGVMQNPRHLVRRRGQEARLRCSPMKGHSHVYWYRQLPEEGLKFMVYLQKENIIDESGMPKERFSAEFPKEGPSILRIQQVVRGDSAAYFCASSPPAGGQPFHFGEGSWLTVV.

This chain joins TRBV7-9 and TRBJ2-7; TRBD1 is a possible D gene (7 bases). The CDR3 is 12 amino acids. Germline CDR1 SEHNR, CDR2 FQNEAQ (reference sequence). V was cut by 10 bases and J by 7 bases, with 17 bases left in between. The CDR3 nucleotides are TGTGCCATCTCTGCAGGGGGGTGGGAGCAGTACTTC. Protein sequence: CAISAGGWEQYF.

The rearrangement joins TRBV18 to TRBJ2-3; TRBD2 is a possible D gene (6 bases). The CDR3 has 14 amino acids. The V gene lost 3 bases and the J gene lost 3 bases, with 10 bases spanning the gap. Germline CDR1 is KGHSH and CDR2 is LQKENI. The CDR3 region is CASSPAGPTDTQYF. The CDR3 bases are TGTGCCAGCTCACCCGCGGGGCCAACAGATACGCAGTATTTT.

The count of this clone is one. The rearrangement uses TRBV4-1 and TRBJ1-6; 9 bases map to TRBD1. The CDR3 covers 14 residues. Germline-derived CDR1 and CDR2 are MGHRA and YSYEKL. The trim removed 5 bases at V and 11 bases at J, leaving 7 bases unmatched. The CDR3 loop is CASSLGQGVTPLHF. CDR3 nucleotide sequence: TGCGCCAGCAGCTTGGGACAGGGTGTTACACCCCTCCACTTT.

CDR3 sequence: CASSLGQGVNYGYTF. The DNA of the CDR3 is TGCGCCAGCAGCTTGGGGCAGGGAGTCAACTATGGCTACACCTTC. This rearrangement joins TRBV5-1 to TRBJ1-2; D possibly corresponds to TRBD1 (5 bases). Germline V gene lookup returns CDR1 SGHRS and CDR2 YFSETQ. Trimming cost V 0 bases and J 2 bases, with 11 bases left between them. The CDR3 is 15 amino acids.

The genes are TRBV28 and TRBJ2-3, with a tentative D call TRBD2 (7 bases). Trimming stripped 4 bases from V and 0 bases from J, with 14 bases between. The CDR3 is 16 amino acids. Germline V gene sequence: CDR1 MDHEN, CDR2 SYDVKM. The CDR3 spells CASSSLGGASTDTQYF. Here the CDR3 DNA reads TGTGCCAGCAGTTCCTTAGGGGGGGCCAGCACAGATACGCAGTATTTT. The full variable domain, in which reference TRBV28 and TRBJ2-3 provide the parts outside the CDR3, is DVKVTQSSRYLVKRTGEKVFLECVQDMDHENMFWYRQDPGLGLRLIYFSYDVKMKEKGDIPEGYSVSREKKERFSLILESASTNQTSMYLCASSSLGGASTDTQYFGPGTRLTVL.

This chain joins TRBV6-5 and TRBJ1-4, with D possibly matching TRBD1 (5 bases). The length of the CDR3 is 15 residues. V was pared by 2 bases and J by 6 bases, with 13 bases between. From germline, CDR1 is MNHEY and CDR2 SVGAGI. The CDR3 coding sequence is TGTGCCAGCAGTTACGGGGGGTCCCGGGATGAAAAACTGTTTTTT. Its translation: CASSYGGSRDEKLFF.

This chain uses TRBV6-1 with TRBJ2-6; tentative D call: TRBD2 (5 bases). The V and J ends lost 2 bases and 1 base respectively, with 9 bases between them. Germline CDR1 reads MNHNS; CDR2 reads SASEGT. The CDR3 is 16 amino acids. CDR3 nucleotide sequence: TGTGCCAGCAGTGAATACGGGGTTTCTGGGGCCAACGTCCTGACTTTC. It is translated as CASSEYGVSGANVLTF.

V gene TRBV7-2 combines with J gene TRBJ2-7, with TRBD2 matching over 8 bases. Germline V CDR1 and CDR2: SGHTA, FQGNSA. The CDR3 loop spans 14 amino acids. The V and J ends lost 7 bases and 4 bases, in that order; junction bases with no gene match: 9. DNA for the CDR3: TGTGCCAGCACTAGAACGGGGGGGCCGTACGAGCAGTACTTC. This translates into CASTRTGGPYEQYF.

The V gene is TRBV4-1, the J gene TRBJ1-2; 9 nucleotides align to TRBD1. Germline loops: CDR1 MGHRA, CDR2 YSYEKL. Trimming took 3 bases from V and 1 from J; bases not matched to a gene: 3. The CDR3 consists of 15 residues. This chain's CDR3 is CASSQDRGYNYGYTF. CDR3 nucleotide sequence: TGCGCCAGCAGCCAGGACAGGGGATATAACTATGGCTACACCTTC.

The chain links TRBV10-1 to TRBJ2-3; 8 nucleotides line up with TRBD2. V trimming: 0 bases; J trimming: 3 bases; junction bases outside the gene matches: 5. Per germline, CDR1 WNHNN and CDR2 SYGVQD (reference sequence). There are 16 residues in the CDR3. CDR3 nucleotide sequence: TGCGCCAGCAGTGAGTCGGCCAGCGGGGGAACAGATACGCAGTATTTT. Translation: CASSESASGGTDTQYF.

The chain has TRBV5-4 and TRBJ2-3; 11 bases are shared with TRBD1. V shed 3 bases and J 5 bases; nucleotides not matched to a gene: 5. The CDR3 extends over 15 amino acids. The germline V gene has CDR1 SGHNT and CDR2 YYREEE (reference sequence). The CDR3 bases are TGTGCCAGCAGCTCAGGGGGGACAGGGGGAGATACGCAGTATTTT. This translates into CASSSGGTGGDTQYF.

The rearrangement joins TRBV5-1 to TRBJ2-6, with D tentatively TRBD1 (6 bases). V was trimmed by 1 base and J by 1 base, leaving 15 bases between them. CDR1 and CDR2 from the germline V gene are SGHRS and YFSETQ. The CDR3 is 18 residues long. CDR3 nucleotides: TGCGCCAGCAGCTTGCCGCTTAGTACAGGGTCTGGGGCCAACGTCCTGACTTTC. Amino acids: CASSLPLSTGSGANVLTF.

The V call is TRBV11-2, the J call TRBJ2-5; D possibly corresponds to TRBD2 (6 bases). The CDR3 spans 15 residues. The germline V gene encodes CDR1 SGHAT and CDR2 FQNNGV. The V end lost 5 bases, the J end lost 10 bases, and 23 bases lay between the germline ends. CDR3 coding DNA: TGTGCCAGCAGCCCCAGGGCGGGGCAGAACTCAGACCAGTACTTC. Translation gives CASSPRAGQNSDQYF.

The J gene is TRBJ2-3, the V gene TRBV5-6; weak D call: TRBD1 (6 bases). The V end was cut by 1 base, the J end by 5 bases, with 11 bases between. The germline gives CDR1 SGHDT, CDR2 YYEEEE. The CDR3 has 14 residues. In nucleotides, the CDR3 is TGTGCCAGCAGCTTGTGGACCAGGGGAGATACGCAGTATTTT. Its protein is CASSLWTRGDTQYF. The whole variable domain, remainder taken from reference TRBV5-6 and TRBJ2-3, is DAGVTQSPTHLIKTRGQQVTLRCSPKSGHDTVSWYQQALGQGPQFIFQYYEEEERQRGNFPDRFSGHQFPNYSSELNVNALLLGDSALYLCASSLWTRGDTQYFGPGTRLTVL.

The chain combines TRBV11-2 with TRBJ2-7; no clear D. The CDR3 is made up of 14 amino acids. Trimming shortened V by 0 bases and J by 2 bases, and 8 bases separated the two germline ends. The germline V gene has CDR1 SGHAT and CDR2 FQNNGV. The DNA of the CDR3 is TGTGCCAGCAGCTTAGACAGGATTACCTACGAGCAGTACTTC. Protein sequence: CASSLDRITYEQYF.

The chain recombines TRBV19 with TRBJ2-7; 8 positions agree with TRBD1. Trimming removed 7 bases from V and 3 bases from J; junction bases left unmatched: 5. This CDR3 has 13 residues. Germline CDR1 reads LNHDA; CDR2 reads SQIVND (reference sequence). The CDR3 DNA reads as TGTGCCAGTAAAAGGACAGGGTACTACGAGCAGTACTTC. Residues: CASKRTGYYEQYF.

The V gene is TRBV9, the J gene TRBJ2-7, with TRBD2 matching over 7 bases. This CDR3 spans 15 amino acids. Germline-derived CDR1 and CDR2 are SGDLS and YYNGEE. J was trimmed by 3 bases and V by 0 bases; bases with no gene match: 6. The CDR3: CASSVGLAVNYEQYF. CDR3 nucleotides: TGTGCCAGCAGCGTAGGGCTAGCGGTAAACTACGAGCAGTACTTC. Supplemented by reference TRBV9 and TRBJ2-7, the full variable domain reads DSGVTQTPKHLITATGQRVTLRCSPRSGDLSVYWYQQSLDQGLQFLIQYYNGEERAKGNILERFSAQQFPDLHSELNLSSLELGDSALYFCASSVGLAVNYEQYFGPGTRLTVT.

The chain uses TRBV20-1 and TRBJ2-3; D is ambiguous. Germline CDR1 reads DFQATT; CDR2 reads SNEGSKA (reference sequence). The CDR3 extends over 11 amino acids. V shed 6 bases and J shed 9 bases, with 13 bases lying between them. CDR3 sequence (DNA): TGCAGTGCCCGCGCAGGTACGACGCAGTATTTT. Amino acids: CSARAGTTQYF.